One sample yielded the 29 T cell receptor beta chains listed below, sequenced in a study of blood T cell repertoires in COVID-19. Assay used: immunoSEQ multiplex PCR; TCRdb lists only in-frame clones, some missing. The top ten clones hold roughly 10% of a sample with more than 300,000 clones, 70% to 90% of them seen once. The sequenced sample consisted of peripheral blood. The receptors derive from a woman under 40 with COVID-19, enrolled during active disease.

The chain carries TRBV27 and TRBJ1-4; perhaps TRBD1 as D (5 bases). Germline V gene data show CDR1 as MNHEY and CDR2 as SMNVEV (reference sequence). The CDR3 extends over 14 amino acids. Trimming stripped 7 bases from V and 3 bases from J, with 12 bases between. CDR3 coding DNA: TGTGCCAGCACCGACGGAGGGGCTAATGAAAAACTGTTTTTT. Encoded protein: CASTDGGANEKLFF.

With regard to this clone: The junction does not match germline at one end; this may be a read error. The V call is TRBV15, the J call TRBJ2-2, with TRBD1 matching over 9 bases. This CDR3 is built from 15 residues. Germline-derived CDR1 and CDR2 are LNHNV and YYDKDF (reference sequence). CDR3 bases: TGTGCCACGAGCACCGGTCGACAGGGGGCCGGGGAGCTGTTTTTT. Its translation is CATSTGRQGAGELFF. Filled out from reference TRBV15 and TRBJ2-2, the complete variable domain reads DAMVIQNPRYQVTQFGKPVTLSCSQTLNHNVMYWYQQKSSQAPKLLFHYYDKDFNNEADTPDNFQSRRPNTSFCFLDIRSPGLGDTAMYLCATSTGRQGAGELFFGEGSRLTVL.

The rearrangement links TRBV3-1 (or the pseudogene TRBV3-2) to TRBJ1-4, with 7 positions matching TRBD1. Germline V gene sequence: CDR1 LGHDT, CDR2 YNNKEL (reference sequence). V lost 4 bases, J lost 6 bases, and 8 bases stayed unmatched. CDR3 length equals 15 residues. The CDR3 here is CASSLRQGGYEKLFF. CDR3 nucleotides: TGTGCCAGCAGCCTCCGACAGGGTGGATATGAAAAACTGTTTTTT.

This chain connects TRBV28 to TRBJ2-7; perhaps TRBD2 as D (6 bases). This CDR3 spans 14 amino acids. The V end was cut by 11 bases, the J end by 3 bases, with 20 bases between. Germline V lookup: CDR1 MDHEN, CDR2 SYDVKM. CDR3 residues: CAVADDTNLYEQYF. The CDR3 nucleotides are TGTGCCGTAGCGGATGATACCAACCTCTACGAGCAGTACTTC.

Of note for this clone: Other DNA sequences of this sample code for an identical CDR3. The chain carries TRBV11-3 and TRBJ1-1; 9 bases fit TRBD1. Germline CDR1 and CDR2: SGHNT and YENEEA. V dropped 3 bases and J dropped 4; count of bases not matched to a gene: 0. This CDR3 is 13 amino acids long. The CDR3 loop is CASSLGQGTEAFF. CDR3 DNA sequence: TGTGCCAGCAGCTTGGGACAGGGCACTGAAGCTTTCTTT. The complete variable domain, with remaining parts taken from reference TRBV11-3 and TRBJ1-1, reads EAGVVQSPRYKIIEKKQPVAFWCNPISGHNTLYWYLQNLGQGPELLIRYENEEAVDDSQLPKDRFSAERLKGVDSTLKIQPAELGDSAVYLCASSLGQGTEAFFGQGTRLTVV.

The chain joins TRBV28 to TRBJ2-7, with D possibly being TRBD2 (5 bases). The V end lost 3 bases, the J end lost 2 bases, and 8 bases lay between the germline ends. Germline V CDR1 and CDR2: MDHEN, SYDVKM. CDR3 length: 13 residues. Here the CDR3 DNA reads TGTGCCAGCAGTTTGGACGGGGCCTACGAGCAGTACTTC. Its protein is CASSLDGAYEQYF.

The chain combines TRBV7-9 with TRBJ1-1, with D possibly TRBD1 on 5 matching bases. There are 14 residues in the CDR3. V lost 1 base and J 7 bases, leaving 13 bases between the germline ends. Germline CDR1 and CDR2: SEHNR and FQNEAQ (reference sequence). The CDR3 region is CASSLVVGAGEAFF. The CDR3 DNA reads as TGTGCCAGCAGCTTAGTTGTAGGGGCAGGTGAAGCTTTCTTT.

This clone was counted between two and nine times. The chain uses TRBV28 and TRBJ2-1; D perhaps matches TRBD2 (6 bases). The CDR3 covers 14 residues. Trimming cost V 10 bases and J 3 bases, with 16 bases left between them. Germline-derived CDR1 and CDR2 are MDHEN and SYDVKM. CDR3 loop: CATTRSSVYNEQFF. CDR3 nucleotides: TGTGCCACAACTCGGTCTAGCGTCTACAATGAGCAGTTCTTC.

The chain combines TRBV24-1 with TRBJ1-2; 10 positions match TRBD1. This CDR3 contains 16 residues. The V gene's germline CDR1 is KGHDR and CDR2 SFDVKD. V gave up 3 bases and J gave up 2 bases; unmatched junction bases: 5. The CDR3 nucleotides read TGTGCCACCAGTGATCCGAGACAGGGGGCGAACTATGGCTACACCTTC. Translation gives CATSDPRQGANYGYTF.

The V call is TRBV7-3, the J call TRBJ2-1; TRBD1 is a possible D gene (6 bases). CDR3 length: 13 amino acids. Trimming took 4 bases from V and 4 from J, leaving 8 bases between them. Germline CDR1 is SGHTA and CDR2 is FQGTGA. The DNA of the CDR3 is TGTGCCAGCAGCTCCGACAGGTACAATGAGCAGTTCTTC. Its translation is CASSSDRYNEQFF.

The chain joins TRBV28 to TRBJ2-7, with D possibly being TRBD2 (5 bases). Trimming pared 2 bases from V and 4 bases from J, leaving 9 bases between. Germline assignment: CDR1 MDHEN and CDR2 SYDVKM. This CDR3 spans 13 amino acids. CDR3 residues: CASSLGAGYEQYF. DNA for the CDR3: TGTGCCAGCAGTTTAGGCGCGGGTTACGAGCAGTACTTC.

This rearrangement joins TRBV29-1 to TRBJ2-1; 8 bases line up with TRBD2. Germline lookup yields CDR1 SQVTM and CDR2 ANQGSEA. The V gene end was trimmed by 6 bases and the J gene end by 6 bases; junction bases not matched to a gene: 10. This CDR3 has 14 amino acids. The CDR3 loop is CSVETSEVINEQFF. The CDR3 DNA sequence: TGCAGCGTAGAGACTAGCGAGGTTATCAATGAGCAGTTCTTC.

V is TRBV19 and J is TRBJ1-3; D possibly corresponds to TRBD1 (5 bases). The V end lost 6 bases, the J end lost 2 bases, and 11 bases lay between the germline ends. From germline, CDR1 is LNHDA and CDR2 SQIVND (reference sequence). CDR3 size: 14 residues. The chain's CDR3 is CASSRGDAGNTIYF. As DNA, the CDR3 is TGTGCCAGTAGCCGCGGGGACGCTGGAAACACCATATATTTT.

The CDR3 here is CASSPDRGNYEQYF. In DNA, the CDR3 is TGCGCCAGCAGCCCCGACAGGGGTAACTACGAGCAGTACTTC. The rearrangement uses TRBV5-1 and TRBJ2-7; TRBD1 agrees at 8 bases. Per germline, CDR1 SGHRS and CDR2 YFSETQ. CDR3 length: 14 residues. V trimming: 4 bases; J trimming: 3 bases; junction bases outside the gene matches: 6. The variable domain in full, with the rest retrieved from reference TRBV5-1 and TRBJ2-7, is KAGVTQTPRYLIKTRGQQVTLSCSPISGHRSVSWYQQTPGQGLQFLFEYFSETQRNKGNFPGRFSGRQFSNSRSEMNVSTLELGDSALYLCASSPDRGNYEQYFGPGTRLTVT.

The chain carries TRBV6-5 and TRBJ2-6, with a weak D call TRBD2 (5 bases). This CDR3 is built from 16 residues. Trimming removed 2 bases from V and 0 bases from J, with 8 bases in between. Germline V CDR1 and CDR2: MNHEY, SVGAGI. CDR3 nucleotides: TGTGCCAGCAGTTACAGGGAGTACTCTGGGGCCAACGTCCTGACTTTC. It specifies CASSYREYSGANVLTF.

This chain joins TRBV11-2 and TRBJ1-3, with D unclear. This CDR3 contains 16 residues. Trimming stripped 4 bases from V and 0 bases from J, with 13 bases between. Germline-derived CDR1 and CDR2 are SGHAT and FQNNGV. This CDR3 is CASSSRLLGSGNTIYF. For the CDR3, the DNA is TGTGCCAGCAGCTCCAGACTTCTCGGCTCTGGAAACACCATATATTTT.

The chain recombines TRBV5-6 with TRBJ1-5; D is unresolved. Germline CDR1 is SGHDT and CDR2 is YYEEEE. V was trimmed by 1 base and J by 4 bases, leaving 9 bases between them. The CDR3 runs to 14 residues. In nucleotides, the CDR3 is TGTGCCAGCAGCTTGATCGGGGTAAATCAGCCCCAGCATTTT. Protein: CASSLIGVNQPQHF.

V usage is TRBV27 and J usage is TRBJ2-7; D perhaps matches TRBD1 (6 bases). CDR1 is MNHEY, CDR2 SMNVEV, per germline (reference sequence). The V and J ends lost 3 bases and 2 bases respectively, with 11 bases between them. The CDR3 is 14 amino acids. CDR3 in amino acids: CASSFRDTTYEQYF. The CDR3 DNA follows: TGTGCCAGCAGTTTTCGGGACACGACCTACGAGCAGTACTTC.

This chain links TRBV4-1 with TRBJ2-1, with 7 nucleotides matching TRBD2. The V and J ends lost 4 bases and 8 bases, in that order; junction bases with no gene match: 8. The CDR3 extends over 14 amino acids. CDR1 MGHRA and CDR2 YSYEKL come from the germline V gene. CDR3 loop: CASSRDTSADEQFF. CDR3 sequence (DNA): TGCGCCAGCAGCCGAGACACTAGCGCCGATGAGCAGTTCTTC.

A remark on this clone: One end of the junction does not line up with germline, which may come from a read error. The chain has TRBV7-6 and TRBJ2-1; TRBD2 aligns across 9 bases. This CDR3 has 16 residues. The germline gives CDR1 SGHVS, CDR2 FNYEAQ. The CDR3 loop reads CASSPRPAGGDNEQFF. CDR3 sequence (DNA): TGTGCCAGCAGCCCTCGGCCGGCGGGAGGGGACAATGAACAGTTCTTC.

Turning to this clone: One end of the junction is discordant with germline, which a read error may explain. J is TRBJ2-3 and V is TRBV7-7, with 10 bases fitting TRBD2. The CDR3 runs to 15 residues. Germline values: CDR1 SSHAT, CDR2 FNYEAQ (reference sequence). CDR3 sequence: CASSPLAGVWDTQYF. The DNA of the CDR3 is TGTGCTAGCAGCCCTCTAGCGGGGGTATGGGATACGCAGTATTTT. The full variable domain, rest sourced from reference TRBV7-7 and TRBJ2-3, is GAGVSQSPRYKVTKRGQDVTLRCDPISSHATLYWYQQALGQGPEFLTYFNYEAQPDKSGLPSDRFSAERPEGSISTLTIQRTEQRDSAMYRCASSPLAGVWDTQYFGPGTRLTVL.

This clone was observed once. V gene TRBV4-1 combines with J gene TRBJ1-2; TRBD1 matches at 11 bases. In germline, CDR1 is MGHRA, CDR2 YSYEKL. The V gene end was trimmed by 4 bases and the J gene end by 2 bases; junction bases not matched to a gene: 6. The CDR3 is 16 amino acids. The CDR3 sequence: CASSLRTGGDNYGYTF. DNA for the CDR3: TGCGCCAGCAGCCTCAGGACAGGGGGCGACAACTATGGCTACACCTTC.

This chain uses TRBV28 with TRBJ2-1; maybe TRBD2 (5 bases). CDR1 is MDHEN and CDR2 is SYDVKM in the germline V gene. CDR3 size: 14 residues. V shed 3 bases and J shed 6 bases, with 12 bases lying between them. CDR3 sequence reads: CASSFTLASNEQFF. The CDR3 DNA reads TGTGCCAGCAGTTTTACCCTAGCAAGCAATGAGCAGTTCTTC.

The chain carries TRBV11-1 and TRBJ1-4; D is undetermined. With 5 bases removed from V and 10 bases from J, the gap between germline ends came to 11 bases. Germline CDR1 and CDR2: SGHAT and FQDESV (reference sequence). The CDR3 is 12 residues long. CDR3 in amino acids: CASSGRIGKLFF. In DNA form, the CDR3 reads TGTGCCAGCAGCGGGAGGATTGGAAAACTGTTTTTT.

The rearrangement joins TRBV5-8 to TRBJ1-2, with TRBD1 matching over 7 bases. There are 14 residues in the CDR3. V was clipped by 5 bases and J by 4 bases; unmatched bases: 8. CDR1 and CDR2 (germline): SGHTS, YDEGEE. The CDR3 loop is CASRPTGDVYGYTF. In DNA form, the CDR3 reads TGTGCCAGCAGGCCTACAGGGGACGTCTATGGCTACACCTTC.

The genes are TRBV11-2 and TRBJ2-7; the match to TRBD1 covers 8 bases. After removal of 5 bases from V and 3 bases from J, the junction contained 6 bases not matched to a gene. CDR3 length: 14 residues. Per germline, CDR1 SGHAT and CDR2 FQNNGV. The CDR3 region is CASSPSDRVYEQYF. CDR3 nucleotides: TGTGCCAGCAGCCCGTCGGACAGGGTCTACGAGCAGTACTTC.

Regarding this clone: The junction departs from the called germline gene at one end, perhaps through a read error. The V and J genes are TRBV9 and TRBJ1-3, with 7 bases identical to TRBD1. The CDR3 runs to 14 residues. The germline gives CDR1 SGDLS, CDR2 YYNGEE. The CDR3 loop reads CVSSPGTDGNTIYF. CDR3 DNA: TGTGTCAGCAGCCCCGGGACAGATGGAAACACCATATATTTT.

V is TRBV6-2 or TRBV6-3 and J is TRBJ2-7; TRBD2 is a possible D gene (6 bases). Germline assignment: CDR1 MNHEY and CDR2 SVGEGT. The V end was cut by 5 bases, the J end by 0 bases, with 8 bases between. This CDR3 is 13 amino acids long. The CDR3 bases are TGTGCCAGCAGTGCCGGGAGCTCCTACGAGCAGTACTTC. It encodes CASSAGSSYEQYF.

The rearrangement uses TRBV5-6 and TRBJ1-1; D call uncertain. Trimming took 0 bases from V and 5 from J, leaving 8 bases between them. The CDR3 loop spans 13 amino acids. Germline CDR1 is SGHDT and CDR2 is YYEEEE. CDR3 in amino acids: CASSLAGRTEAFF. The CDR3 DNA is TGTGCCAGCAGCTTGGCAGGTAGAACTGAAGCTTTCTTT.